The 6 T cell receptor beta chains below come from one sample, sequenced in a study of CD8 T cells in Susac syndrome. RNA was extracted with the RNeasy kit, and a quantity of 0.5 to 1 ug was reverse transcribed using random hexamers. TCRdb re-called the immunoSEQ multiplex PCR reads with MiXCR, one entry per CDR3 protein. In the table there are 400,000 to 550,000 distinct CDR3 sequences, around 83% of which are singletons. Sequenced sample: CD8+ T cells from PBMCs. The receptors here all came from a human donor with multiple sclerosis.

The rearrangement joins TRBV4-1 to TRBJ1-1; 7 bases are a match to TRBD1. This CDR3 spans 16 amino acids. From germline, CDR1 is MGHRA and CDR2 YSYEKL. Trimming took 0 bases from V and 3 from J; bases not matched to a gene: 7. The CDR3 spells CASSQDWAGGDTEAFF. The CDR3 coding sequence is TGCGCCAGCAGCCAAGATTGGGCAGGGGGTGACACTGAAGCTTTCTTT.

The J gene is TRBJ2-7, the V gene TRBV27; unclear D gene. This CDR3 is 14 amino acids long. Trimming took 3 bases from V and 2 from J, leaving 11 bases between them. Germline-derived CDR1 and CDR2 are MNHEY and SMNVEV (reference sequence). The CDR3 is CASSLRQDPYEQYF. CDR3 nucleotide sequence: TGTGCCAGCAGTTTGAGGCAGGACCCCTACGAGCAGTACTTC.

The V gene is TRBV7-2, the J gene TRBJ2-3, with TRBD1 matching over 11 bases. The CDR3 covers 16 residues. V shed 6 bases, J shed 4 bases, and the junction held 9 bases outside the gene matches. Germline V gene sequence: CDR1 SGHTA, CDR2 FQGNSA. The CDR3 sequence: CASSRPGQGDSDTQYF. In DNA form, the CDR3 reads TGTGCCAGCAGTCGACCGGGACAGGGGGACTCAGATACGCAGTATTTT.

The chain combines TRBV7-9 with TRBJ2-7; 10 bases match TRBD2. V lost 4 bases and J lost 7; bases outside the gene matches: 10. The germline gives CDR1 SEHNR, CDR2 FQNEAQ (reference sequence). The CDR3 has 15 amino acids. The CDR3 reads CASSSSGRAIWEQYF. For the CDR3, the DNA is TGTGCCAGCAGCTCAAGCGGGAGGGCAATATGGGAGCAGTACTTC.

This clonotype was counted between two and nine times. The chain employs TRBV6-1 and TRBJ1-5, with 7 bases lining up with TRBD1. CDR3 length: 15 amino acids. Trimming cost V 6 bases and J 4 bases; bases outside gene matches: 9. Germline V gives CDR1 MNHNS, CDR2 SASEGT. The CDR3 loop is CASSAGAGGNQPQHF. Here the CDR3 DNA reads TGTGCCAGCAGCGCAGGGGCAGGGGGAAATCAGCCCCAGCATTTT.

This clonotype has just a few counts. This chain connects TRBV5-4 to TRBJ2-7; D is undetermined. This CDR3 region has 12 residues. The V end lost 4 bases, the J end lost 0 bases, and 5 bases lay between the germline ends. The V gene's germline CDR1 is SGHNT and CDR2 YYREEE (reference sequence). For the CDR3, the DNA is TGTGCCAGCAGCCCCAACTCCTACGAGCAGTACTTC. Translation gives CASSPNSYEQYF.